Sequencing of this T cell receptor (beta chain) was carried out in a study of cytomegalovirus exposure and HLA in healthy donors. This PCR relied on a set of 60 Vbeta primers and 13 Jbeta primers. The method was immunoSEQ multiplex PCR; TCRdb's version includes in-frame clones alone and lacks a portion of them. In the table there are fewer than 150,000 clones, less than 85% of which are singletons. The CDR3 is 16 residues long. In germline, CDR1 is SGHAT, CDR2 FQNNGV. With 2 bases clipped from V and 2 bases from J, the junction kept 9 bases outside the gene matches. The clonotype was recovered from a man aged 35 to 55 in good health and CMV-seropositive. V and J are TRBV11-2 and TRBJ2-7, with 7 positions matching TRBD1. The sequenced material came from PBMCs. The CDR3 nucleotides are TGTGCCAGCAGCTTACGTCCTTGGGGACAGACCTACGAGCAGTACTTC. Protein product: CASSLRPWGQTYEQYF. The entire variable domain, with the rest obtained from reference TRBV11-2 and TRBJ2-7, is as follows: EAGVAQSPRYKIIEKRQSVAFWCNPISGHATLYWYQQILGQGPKLLIQFQNNGVVDDSQLPKDRFSAERLKGVDSTLKIQPAKLEDSAVYLCASSLRPWGQTYEQYFGPGTRLTVT.